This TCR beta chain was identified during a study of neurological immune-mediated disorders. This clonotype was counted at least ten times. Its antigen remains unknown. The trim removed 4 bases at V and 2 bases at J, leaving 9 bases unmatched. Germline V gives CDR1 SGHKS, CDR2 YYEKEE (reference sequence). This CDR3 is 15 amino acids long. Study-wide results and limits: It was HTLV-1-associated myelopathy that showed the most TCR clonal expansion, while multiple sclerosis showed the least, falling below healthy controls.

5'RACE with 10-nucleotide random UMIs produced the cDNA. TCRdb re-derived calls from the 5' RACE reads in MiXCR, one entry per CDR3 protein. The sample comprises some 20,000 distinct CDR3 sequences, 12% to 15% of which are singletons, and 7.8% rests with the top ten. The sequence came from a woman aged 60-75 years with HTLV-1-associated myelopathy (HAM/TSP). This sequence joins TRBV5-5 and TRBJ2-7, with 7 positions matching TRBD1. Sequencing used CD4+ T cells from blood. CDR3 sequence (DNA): TGTGCCAGCAGCCTATCCGGGACAGTTCCCTACGAGCAGTACTTC. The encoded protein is CASSLSGTVPYEQYF.